The sequence of this T cell receptor (beta chain) was determined in a study of cytomegalovirus exposure and HLA in healthy donors. Study in general: Drawn from HLA-typed donors, roughly 87 million unique TCRs were held in an early data release. Study findings and constraints: There were a few CMV-associated chains whose specificity for CMV antigens was confirmed in vitro. In an earlier analysis, in about 530 donors, most V segments appeared productive either ~90% or ~30% of the time.

The PCR ran on 60 Vbeta and 13 Jbeta primers. Method: immunoSEQ multiplex PCR; TCRdb's copy keeps in-frame clones and lacks some. The sample includes about 200,000 clones, about two thirds seen only once; the top ten take about 3%. Of note for this clone: The antigen remains unidentified.

Germline loops: CDR1 LGHNA, CDR2 YSLEER. This CDR3 contains 15 residues. V shed 0 bases and J shed 2 bases, with 11 bases lying between them. The sample comprised PBMCs. The V call is TRBV4-3, the J call TRBJ2-7, with TRBD2 as a possible D gene (6 bases). The clonotype originates from a man aged 35-49 years in good health and CMV-seropositive. The CDR3 region has the DNA TGCGCCAGCAGCCAAGATCAGAGGAGGGCCTACGAGCAGTACTTC. This codes for CASSQDQRRAYEQYF.